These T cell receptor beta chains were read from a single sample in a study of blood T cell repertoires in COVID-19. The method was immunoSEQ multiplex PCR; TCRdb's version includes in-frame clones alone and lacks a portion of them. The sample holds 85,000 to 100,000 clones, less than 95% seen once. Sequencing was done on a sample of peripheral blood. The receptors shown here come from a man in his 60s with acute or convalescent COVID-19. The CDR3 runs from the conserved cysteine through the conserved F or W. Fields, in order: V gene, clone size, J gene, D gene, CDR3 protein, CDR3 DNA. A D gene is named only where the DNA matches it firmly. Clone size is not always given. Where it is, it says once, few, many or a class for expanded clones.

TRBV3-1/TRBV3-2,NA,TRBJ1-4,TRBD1,CASSRQTGDFEKLFF,TGTGCCAGCAGTCGACAGACAGGGGATTTTGAAAAACTGTTTTTT
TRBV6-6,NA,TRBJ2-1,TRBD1,CASSTDRGPNEQFF,TGTGCCAGCAGTACGGACAGGGGGCCCAATGAGCAGTTCTTC
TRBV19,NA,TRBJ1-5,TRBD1,CASRTTGVGNQPQHF,TGTGCCAGTAGGACGACAGGGGTGGGCAATCAGCCCCAGCATTTT
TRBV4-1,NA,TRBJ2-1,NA,CASSISPGDRREQFF,TGCGCCAGCAGCATATCTCCCGGCGACAGGCGTGAGCAGTTCTTC
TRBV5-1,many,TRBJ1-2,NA,CASSLYISNYGYTF,TGCGCCAGCAGCTTATATATCTCTAACTATGGCTACACCTTC
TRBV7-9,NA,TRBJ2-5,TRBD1,CASSLRQGAGETQYF,TGTGCCAGCAGCTTGCGCCAGGGGGCTGGGGAGACCCAGTACTTC
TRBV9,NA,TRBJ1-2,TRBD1,CASSDDRGNYGYTF,TGTGCCAGCAGCGACGACAGGGGGAACTATGGCTACACCTTC
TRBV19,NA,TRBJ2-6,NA,CASRSSGANVLTF,TGTGCCAGTCGGTCCTCTGGGGCCAACGTCCTGACTTTC
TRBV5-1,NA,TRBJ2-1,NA,CASSLAAGDYNEQFF,TGCGCCAGCAGCTTGGCGGCAGGCGATTACAATGAGCAGTTCTTC
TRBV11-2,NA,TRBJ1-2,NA,CASRGTPREGYTF,TGTGCCAGCCGAGGGACTCCACGGGAAGGCTACACCTTC
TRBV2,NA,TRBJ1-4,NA,CASSEVGINEKLFF,TGTGCCAGCAGTGAAGTCGGGATTAATGAAAAACTGTTTTTT
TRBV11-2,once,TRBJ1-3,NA,CASSSPGAPGNTIYF,TGTGCCAGCAGTTCCCCAGGGGCGCCAGGAAACACCATATATTTT
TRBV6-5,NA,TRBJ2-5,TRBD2,CASSYGTGGRETQYF,TGTGCCAGCAGTTACGGGACGGGAGGTAGAGAGACCCAGTACTTC
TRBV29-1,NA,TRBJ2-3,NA,CSVEVQGRDTQYF,TGCAGCGTGGAGGTGCAGGGGAGAGATACGCAGTATTTT
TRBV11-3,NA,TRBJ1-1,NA,CASSFGRYTEAFF,TGTGCCAGCAGCTTTGGCAGATACACTGAAGCTTTCTTT